This T cell receptor (beta chain) was identified in a study of T cell responses to AZD1222 COVID-19 vaccine. Study-level points and caveats: Donors were largely white British and mainly female; clonal diversity was possibly underestimated.

Regarding this clone: Its antigen is not known.

The CDR3 has 14 amino acids. Trimming removed 5 bases at V and 1 base at J, with 10 bases between. Looked up from germline, CDR1 is SGHTA and CDR2 is FQGNSA. TCRdb's copy holds only in-frame clones and misses some; the assay was immunoSEQ multiplex PCR. The sample lists roughly 200,000 clones; around nine tenths were seen once. This clonotype originated in an adult who received the MenACWY meningococcal vaccine as a control. The chain recombines TRBV7-2 with TRBJ2-3; possible D gene TRBD2, 6 bases. The input for sequencing was peripheral blood, taken 28 days after the second dose of the MenACWY control vaccine. Here the CDR3 reads CASSPGLRTDTQYF. The CDR3 bases are TGTGCCAGCAGCCCGGGACTTCGCACAGATACGCAGTATTTT. The whole variable domain, filled in from reference TRBV7-2 and TRBJ2-3, reads GAGVSQSPSNKVTEKGKDVELRCDPISGHTALYWYRQSLGQGLEFLIYFQGNSAPDKSGLPSDRFSAERTGGSVSTLTIQRTQQEDSAVYLCASSPGLRTDTQYFGPGTRLTVL.